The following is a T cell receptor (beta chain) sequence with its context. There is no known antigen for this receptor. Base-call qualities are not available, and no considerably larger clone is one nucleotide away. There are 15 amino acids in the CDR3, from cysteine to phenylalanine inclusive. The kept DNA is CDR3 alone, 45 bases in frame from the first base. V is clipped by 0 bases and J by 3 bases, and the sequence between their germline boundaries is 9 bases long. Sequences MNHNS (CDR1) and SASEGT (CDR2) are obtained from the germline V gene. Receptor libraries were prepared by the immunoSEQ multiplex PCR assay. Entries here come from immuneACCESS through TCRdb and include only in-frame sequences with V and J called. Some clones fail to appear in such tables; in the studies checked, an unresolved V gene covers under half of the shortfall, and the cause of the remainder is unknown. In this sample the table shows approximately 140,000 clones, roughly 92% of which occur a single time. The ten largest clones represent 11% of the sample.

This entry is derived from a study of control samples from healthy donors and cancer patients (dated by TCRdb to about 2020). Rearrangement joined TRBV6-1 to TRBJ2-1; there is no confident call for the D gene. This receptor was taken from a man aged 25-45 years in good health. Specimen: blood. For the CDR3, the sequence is CASSEAGYDYNEQFF. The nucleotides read TGTGCCAGCAGTGAAGCGGGGTATGACTACAATGAGCAGTTCTTC.